Listed below are T cell receptor beta chains from one sample, sequenced in a study of cytotoxic CD8 clonotypes in ibrutinib-treated CLL. Libraries were prepared by immunoSEQ multiplex PCR; TCRdb keeps only in-frame clonotypes and omits some of them. The repertoire consists of 150,000 to 250,000 clones, with 55% to 85% occurring once and the leading ten covering about an eighth. The material was PBMCs, obtained after 24 months of ibrutinib treatment. Receptor source: a human donor with chronic lymphocytic leukemia. Each CDR3 is given with its conserved first and last residue. A D gene is named only where the DNA matches it firmly. Size is omitted from some rows. Given values are once, few, many or a class for expanded clones.

j_gene | abundance | d_gene | v_gene | CDR3nt | CDR3aa
TRBJ2-1 | once | - | TRBV15 | TGTGCCACCAGCAGAGAGGTAGACAGTAAGTGGTTCTTC | CATSREVDSKWFF
TRBJ2-7 | - | - | TRBV4-3 | TGCGCCAGCAGCCAAGATTGGGGTAGGGAGCAGTACTTC | CASSQDWGREQYF
TRBJ2-3 | few | - | TRBV10-3 | TGTGCCATCAGTGTGACCGTTGACACAGATACGCAGTATTTT | CAISVTVDTDTQYF
TRBJ1-5 | - | TRBD1 | TRBV30 | TGTGCCTGTAAACAGGGGATGGATCAGCCCCAGCATTTT | CACKQGMDQPQHF
TRBJ2-5 | - | - | TRBV4-1 | TGCGCCAGCAGCCAACGCGAGGACTTACAAGAGACCCAGTACTTC | CASSQREDLQETQYF
TRBJ1-5 | - | - | TRBV4-3 | TGCGCCAGCAGCCAAGATGACGGGTGGGGGGCCCAGCATTTT | CASSQDDGWGAQHF
TRBJ2-7 | - | TRBD1 | TRBV11-1 | TGTGCCAGCAGCTTCACAGGGGGCCGGGAGCAGTACTTC | CASSFTGGREQYF
TRBJ2-3 | - | TRBD2 | TRBV12-5 | TGTGCTAGTGGTTTGGTCCTAGCGGACACAGATACGCAGTATTTT | CASGLVLADTDTQYF
TRBJ2-7 | once | - | TRBV7-9 | TGTGCCAGCAGCCGGGACTCCGGGGAGCAGTACTTC | CASSRDSGEQYF
TRBJ2-3 | - | TRBD2 | TRBV5-1 | TGCGCCAGCGTGGGACTAGCGGGATCCCCCGATACGCAGTATTTT | CASVGLAGSPDTQYF
TRBJ2-7 | - | TRBD1 | TRBV27 | TGTGCCAGCAGCAAGACAGGGTTCTGGTACGAGCAGTACTTC | CASSKTGFWYEQYF
TRBJ1-2 | - | - | TRBV4-3 | TGCGCCAGCAGCCAAGGGATTACCACAGGGAACTATGGCTACACCTTC | CASSQGITTGNYGYTF
TRBJ2-1 | once | - | TRBV19 | TGTGCCAGTAGTATAAGGCGACAGGGAGGCAATGAGCAGTTCTTC | CASSIRRQGGNEQFF
TRBJ1-3 | - | - | TRBV7-9 | TGTGCCAGCAGAGAGGGCGGCTCTGGAAACACCATATATTTT | CASREGGSGNTIYF
TRBJ2-1 | - | TRBD2 | TRBV27 | TGTGCCAGCAGTTTATCTCAGGGTTCTATCATAGCGGGGCTCTACAATGAGCAGTTCTTC | CASSLSQGSIIAGLYNEQFF
TRBJ1-2 | - | - | TRBV5-6 | TGTGCCAGCAGCTTGAGGGGAGGCGGCTACACCTTC | CASSLRGGGYTF
TRBJ1-1 | - | TRBD1 | TRBV5-1 | TGCGCCAGCAGCGGGACAGGGGTCCTAGCTTTCTTT | CASSGTGVLAFF
TRBJ2-1 | - | - | TRBV18 | TGTGCCAGCTCACCAAGTCGGGCCAAGAACGATGAGCAGTTCTTC | CASSPSRAKNDEQFF
TRBJ1-2 | - | - | TRBV30 | TGTGCCTGGTCTATGGGCGGGGTTCGAGGCTACACCTTC | CAWSMGGVRGYTF
TRBJ2-1 | - | - | TRBV4-3 | TGCGCCAGCAGCCAAGATTCGTCTAGCGTGTACTCCTACAATGAGCAGTTCTTC | CASSQDSSSVYSYNEQFF
TRBJ2-2 | - | TRBD1 | TRBV2 | TGTGCCAGCAGTGCGGGACAGGGGCCCGGGGAGCTGTTTTTT | CASSAGQGPGELFF
TRBJ2-5 | - | - | TRBV7-2 | TGTGCCAGCAGCCCTTACAGGACCCAAGAGACCCAGTACTTC | CASSPYRTQETQYF
TRBJ2-7 | - | TRBD2 | TRBV18 | TGTGCCAGCTCACCCTATTCCCTTAGCGGGAACAAATACGAGCAGTACTTC | CASSPYSLSGNKYEQYF
TRBJ2-1 | - | TRBD2 | TRBV13 | TGTGCCAGCAGCTTTCTTGCGGGAGGGCCGGTTTCTGAGCAGTTCTTC | CASSFLAGGPVSEQFF
TRBJ1-3 | - | - | TRBV30 | TGTGCCTGGAGTCAAACGTTGACCAGCTCTGGAAACACCATATATTTT | CAWSQTLTSSGNTIYF
TRBJ2-5 | - | - | TRBV18 | TGTGCCAGCTCACCACCGGGTTCAGTAGAGACCCAGTACTTC | CASSPPGSVETQYF
TRBJ2-3 | - | TRBD1 | TRBV6-1 | TGTGCCAGCAGTGAAGGTGGACAGGGGGCAAGAGATACGCAGTATTTT | CASSEGGQGARDTQYF
TRBJ2-7 | - | TRBD1 | TRBV16 | TGTGCCAGCAGCCAGACCCAGGGGGAGAGGGGCTCCTACGAGCAGTACTTC | CASSQTQGERGSYEQYF
TRBJ2-1 | - | - | TRBV30 | TGTGCCTGGAGTTTCGGGCGGCCAGAGGATGAGCAGTTCTTC | CAWSFGRPEDEQFF
TRBJ2-3 | - | - | TRBV28 | TGTGCCAGCAGTTCCAGGAACCCGGGCGCAGATACGCAGTATTTT | CASSSRNPGADTQYF
TRBJ2-1 | - | TRBD2 | TRBV9 | TGTGCCAGCAGTTTCTCCTCTAGCGGCGTCTACAATGAGCAGTTCTTC | CASSFSSSGVYNEQFF
TRBJ1-1 | - | TRBD1 | TRBV11-2 | TGTGCCAGCAGCCCATCACAGGGGACTGAAGCTTTCTTT | CASSPSQGTEAFF
TRBJ1-2 | - | TRBD1 | TRBV28 | TGTGCCAGCAGTAGACAGGGGGTTCAAGGCTACACCTTC | CASSRQGVQGYTF
TRBJ1-2 | - | - | TRBV27 | TGTGCCAGCAGTTTAAACAGGGTTGACTATGGCTACACCTTC | CASSLNRVDYGYTF